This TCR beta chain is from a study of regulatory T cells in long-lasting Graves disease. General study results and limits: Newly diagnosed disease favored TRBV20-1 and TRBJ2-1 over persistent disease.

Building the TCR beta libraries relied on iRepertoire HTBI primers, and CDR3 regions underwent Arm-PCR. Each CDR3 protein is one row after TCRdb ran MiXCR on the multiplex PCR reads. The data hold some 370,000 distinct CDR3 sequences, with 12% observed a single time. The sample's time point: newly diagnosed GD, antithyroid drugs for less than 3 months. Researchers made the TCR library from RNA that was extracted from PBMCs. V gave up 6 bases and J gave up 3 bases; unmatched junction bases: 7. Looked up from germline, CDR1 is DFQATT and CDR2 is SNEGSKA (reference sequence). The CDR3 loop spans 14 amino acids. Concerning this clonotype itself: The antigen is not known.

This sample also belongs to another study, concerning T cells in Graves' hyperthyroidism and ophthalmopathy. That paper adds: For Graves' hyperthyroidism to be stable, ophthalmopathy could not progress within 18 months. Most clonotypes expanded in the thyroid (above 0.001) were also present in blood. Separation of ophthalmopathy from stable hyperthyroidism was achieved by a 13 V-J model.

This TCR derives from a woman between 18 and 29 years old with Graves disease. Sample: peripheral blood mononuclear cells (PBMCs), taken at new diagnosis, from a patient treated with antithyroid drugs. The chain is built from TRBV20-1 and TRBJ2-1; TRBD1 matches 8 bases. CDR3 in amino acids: CSAPTGAFYNEQFF. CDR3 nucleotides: TGCAGTGCGCCGACAGGGGCCTTCTACAATGAGCAGTTCTTC.